The 32 T cell receptor beta chains reported below all come from one sample, sequenced in a study of T cells in Graves' hyperthyroidism and ophthalmopathy. RNA transcripts provided the source from which TCR beta CDR3 regions were amplified. An initial round of RT-PCR targeting the TCR CDR3 relied on the HTBI primer set. TCRdb redid the calling of the multiplex PCR reads with MiXCR, one entry per CDR3 protein. The sample includes hundreds of thousands of distinct CDR3 sequences, around 20% of them seen just once. Sequenced material: blood. These TCRs come from a man aged 25 to 45 with Graves' ophthalmopathy.

This chain links TRBV11-2 with TRBJ1-2; D is unclear. The CDR3 extends over 15 amino acids. V dropped 5 bases and J dropped 7 bases, with 20 bases sitting between them. CDR1 SGHAT and CDR2 FQNNGV come from the germline V gene. CDR3 DNA sequence: TGTGCCAGCAGCGGATGCCAGTGGAGGAGTAGTGGCTACACCTTC. The encoded protein is CASSGCQWRSSGYTF.

The V gene is TRBV11-2, the J gene TRBJ1-2; TRBD1 matches at 7 bases. CDR1 SGHAT and CDR2 FQNNGV come from the germline V gene. J lost 8 bases, V lost 6 bases, and 18 bases had no gene match. The CDR3 is 16 amino acids. The CDR3 coding sequence is TGTGCCAGCAGTCAAAACTTCCAGGGGGTAGTTAAGGGCTACACCTTC. It translates to CASSQNFQGVVKGYTF. The full variable domain, in which reference TRBV11-2 and TRBJ1-2 provide the parts outside the CDR3, is EAGVAQSPRYKIIEKRQSVAFWCNPISGHATLYWYQQILGQGPKLLIQFQNNGVVDDSQLPKDRFSAERLKGVDSTLKIQPAKLEDSAVYLCASSQNFQGVVKGYTFGSGTRLTVV.

There are a few counts of this clonotype. The rearrangement uses TRBV20-1 and TRBJ1-5; D unresolved. The length of the CDR3 is 12 residues. Germline CDR1 and CDR2: DFQATT and SNEGSKA (reference sequence). Trimming pared 6 bases from V and 4 bases from J, leaving 10 bases between. The CDR3 DNA reads TGCAGTGCCGAGGGAGGGAATCAGCCCCAGCATTTT. This encodes CSAEGGNQPQHF.

This clonotype was seen a handful of times. The V and J genes are TRBV12-3 or TRBV12-4 and TRBJ1-4; perhaps TRBD1 as D (5 bases). The CDR3 length is 13 residues. V was pared by 3 bases and J by 8 bases, with 10 bases between. The CDR3 region has the DNA TGTGCCAGCAGTTTCAGGGCCGGGGAAAAACTGTTTTTT. It is translated as CASSFRAGEKLFF.

This clonotype was observed at least ten times. This chain links TRBV28 with TRBJ1-1, with D possibly TRBD1 on 5 matching bases. CDR3 length equals 14 residues. Trimming stripped 7 bases from V and 4 bases from J, with 16 bases between. CDR1 MDHEN and CDR2 SYDVKM come from the germline V gene. In nucleotides, the CDR3 is TGTGCCAGCACCCTGAGAGGGGCAATCACTGAAGCTTTCTTT. Encoded protein: CASTLRGAITEAFF.

This clonotype was picked up a small number of times. This chain joins TRBV28 and TRBJ1-2; D gene ambiguous. The germline V and J ends were trimmed by 5 bases and 4 bases, with 11 bases remaining between them. The CDR3 covers 13 residues. The germline gives CDR1 MDHEN, CDR2 SYDVKM. CDR3 DNA: TGTGCCAGCAGTCCCCCCCAGCCCTATGGCTACACCTTC. It codes for CASSPPQPYGYTF.

The chain carries TRBV5-5 and TRBJ2-7, with 7 bases identical to TRBD1. Germline-derived CDR1 and CDR2 are SGHKS and YYEKEE (reference sequence). The CDR3 consists of 17 residues. The junction had 17 bases not matched to a gene; V was cut back by 5 bases and J by 3 bases. The chain's CDR3 is CASSWDSGLRRIYEQYF. The CDR3 DNA follows: TGTGCCAGCAGTTGGGACAGTGGACTTCGTAGGATCTACGAGCAGTACTTC. Looking up the rest from reference TRBV5-5 and TRBJ2-7 gives the full variable domain: DAGVTQSPTHLIKTRGQQVTLRCSPISGHKSVSWYQQVLGQGPQFIFQYYEKEERGRGNFPDRFSARQFPNYSSELNVNALLLGDSALYLCASSWDSGLRRIYEQYFGPGTRLTVT.

V and J are TRBV14 and TRBJ2-1; 7 nucleotides line up with TRBD2. The CDR3 consists of 16 residues. J gave up 1 base and V 4 bases, and 7 bases lay outside the gene matches. Germline assignment: CDR1 SGHDN and CDR2 FVKESK. CDR3 DNA sequence: TGTGCCAGCAGCCGCTTAGCGGGCTATTCCTACAATGAGCAGTTCTTC. Protein sequence: CASSRLAGYSYNEQFF.

This clonotype was recorded a few times. V gene TRBV19 combines with J gene TRBJ1-2; a weak D match, TRBD1 (5 bases). Looked up from germline, CDR1 is LNHDA and CDR2 is SQIVND (reference sequence). Trimming cost V 5 bases and J 2 bases, with 12 bases left between them. The CDR3 extends over 14 amino acids. The CDR3 DNA follows: TGTGCCAGTAGTCCGGACATTCTAAACTATGGCTACACCTTC. Its translation: CASSPDILNYGYTF.

V and J are TRBV3-1 and TRBJ1-4; a possible D gene is TRBD1 (6 bases). The germline V gene has CDR1 LGHDT and CDR2 YNNKEL (reference sequence). Trimming left V 4 bases short and J 4 bases short, with 13 bases between. The CDR3 loop spans 15 amino acids. The CDR3 sequence: CASSLSGAGNEKLFF. CDR3 DNA: TGTGCCAGCAGCCTTTCGGGGGCGGGTAATGAAAAACTGTTTTTT.

This clonotype has at least ten counts. The chain carries TRBV28 and TRBJ2-1, with 7 positions matching TRBD2. CDR3 length: 14 residues. Per the germline V gene, CDR1 is MDHEN and CDR2 is SYDVKM. V dropped 5 bases and J dropped 4; count of bases not matched to a gene: 5. The CDR3 sequence: CASSIREVYNEQFF. In DNA form, the CDR3 reads TGTGCCAGCAGTATCCGGGAGGTATACAATGAGCAGTTCTTC.

The V and J genes are TRBV5-8 and TRBJ1-2; TRBD1 might be the D (5 bases). Deletions cut 6 bases from V and 4 bases from J, with 22 bases between. The CDR3 has 16 amino acids. Looked up from germline, CDR1 is SGHTS and CDR2 is YDEGEE. CDR3 bases: TGTGCCAGCACCTTCCACCCTCGACAGTCCTCCTATGGCTACACCTTC. Translation gives CASTFHPRQSSYGYTF.

This clonotype was observed a handful of times. The chain carries TRBV7-2 and TRBJ2-5; 7 bases line up with TRBD2. The CDR3 has 16 residues. The V segment lost 4 bases and the J segment 5 bases; nucleotides outside the gene matches: 13. Germline assignment: CDR1 SGHTA and CDR2 FQGNSA. This CDR3 is CASSSGLAGPRETQYF. The CDR3 DNA reads as TGTGCCAGCAGCTCCGGATTAGCGGGCCCCCGGGAGACCCAGTACTTC.

Many counts were recorded for this clonotype. The gene calls are TRBV7-2 and TRBJ1-1; maybe TRBD1 (6 bases). This CDR3 is 14 amino acids long. V lost 4 bases, J lost 4 bases, and 13 bases lay in between. The germline V gene has CDR1 SGHTA and CDR2 FQGNSA. The CDR3 coding sequence is TGTGCCAGCAGCTGGGACATAGGGGCCACTGAAGCTTTCTTT. This encodes CASSWDIGATEAFF.

This chain links TRBV3-1 with TRBJ1-4, with 10 bases that match TRBD1. V was pared by 4 bases and J by 7 bases, with 12 bases of the junction left unmatched. The CDR3 is 17 amino acids. Germline CDR1 LGHDT, CDR2 YNNKEL (reference sequence). The chain's CDR3 is CASSRTLGGQGSEKLFF. CDR3 nucleotides: TGTGCCAGCAGCCGCACTTTAGGGGGACAGGGGAGTGAAAAACTGTTTTTT.

This clonotype was detected many times. V usage is TRBV11-2 and J usage is TRBJ1-1; D is perhaps TRBD1 (5 bases). The CDR3 runs 17 residues. V lost 1 base and J 7 bases, leaving 22 bases between the germline ends. Germline assignment: CDR1 SGHAT and CDR2 FQNNGV. Written as DNA, the CDR3 is TGTGCCAGCAGCTTAGCTTTCCGGGACGCGGACGGGGTTGAAGCTTTCTTT. This translates into CASSLAFRDADGVEAFF.

The rearrangement joins TRBV19 to TRBJ2-3, with 8 bases aligning to TRBD2. V shed 9 bases and J 2 bases; nucleotides not matched to a gene: 13. The CDR3 runs 16 residues. CDR1 and CDR2 (germline): LNHDA, SQIVND (reference sequence). In nucleotides, the CDR3 is TGTGCCAGCCCGCCAAGCGGAGCGGGAGCCACAGATACGCAGTATTTT. It encodes CASPPSGAGATDTQYF. The whole variable domain, remainder taken from reference TRBV19 and TRBJ2-3, is DGGITQSPKYLFRKEGQNVTLSCEQNLNHDAMYWYRQDPGQGLRLIYYSQIVNDFQKGDIAEGYSVSREKKESFPLTVTSAQKNPTAFYLCASPPSGAGATDTQYFGPGTRLTVL.

This rearrangement joins TRBV15 to TRBJ2-1; D is possibly TRBD2 (6 bases). Germline V CDR1 and CDR2: LNHNV, YYDKDF (reference sequence). The CDR3 consists of 16 residues. Between the trimmed V and J ends, which lost 0 bases and 5 bases, there was a span of 14 bases. Here the CDR3 reads CATSRDLASVHNEQFF. For the CDR3, the DNA is TGTGCCACCAGCAGAGATTTGGCTAGCGTCCACAATGAGCAGTTCTTC.

This clonotype was detected many times. This chain joins TRBV9 and TRBJ2-3; TRBD2 matches 7 bases. Trimming removed 4 bases from V and 6 bases from J; junction bases left unmatched: 14. This CDR3 spans 16 amino acids. CDR1 and CDR2 (germline): SGDLS, YYNGEE. CDR3 protein: CASSPTSAEPADTQYF. CDR3 sequence (DNA): TGTGCCAGCAGCCCAACTAGCGCCGAACCAGCGGATACGCAGTATTTT.

The table lists this clonotype with many counts. The chain joins TRBV2 to TRBJ1-1; D remains unclear. Germline V CDR1 and CDR2: SNHLY, FYNNEI. With 3 bases removed from V and 10 bases from J, the gap between germline ends came to 6 bases. The CDR3 length is 10 residues. CDR3 amino acids: CASSDVLAFF. In DNA, the CDR3 is TGTGCCAGCAGTGATGTACTAGCTTTCTTT. The full variable domain, in which reference TRBV2 and TRBJ1-1 provide the parts outside the CDR3, is EPEVTQTPSHQVTQMGQEVILRCVPISNHLYFYWYRQILGQKVEFLVSFYNNEISEKSEIFDDQFSVERPDGSNFTLKIRSTKLEDSAMYFCASSDVLAFFGQGTRLTVV.

This clonotype was recorded at least ten times. J is TRBJ1-1 and V is TRBV28, with a tentative D call TRBD1 (6 bases). Germline CDR1 and CDR2: MDHEN and SYDVKM. Trimming stripped 4 bases from V and 5 bases from J, with 11 bases between. The CDR3 is made up of 13 amino acids. This CDR3 reads CASSSDRKTEAFF. CDR3 nucleotide sequence: TGTGCCAGCAGTTCGGACAGAAAAACTGAAGCTTTCTTT. The complete variable domain, with remaining parts taken from reference TRBV28 and TRBJ1-1, reads DVKVTQSSRYLVKRTGEKVFLECVQDMDHENMFWYRQDPGLGLRLIYFSYDVKMKEKGDIPEGYSVSREKKERFSLILESASTNQTSMYLCASSSDRKTEAFFGQGTRLTVV.

V and J are TRBV4-1 and TRBJ1-1; D might be TRBD1 (5 bases). V was shortened by 1 base and J by 0 bases, with 21 bases between the two germline ends. Germline V lookup: CDR1 MGHRA, CDR2 YSYEKL. The CDR3 loop spans 19 amino acids. In nucleotides, the CDR3 is TGCGCCAGCAGCCAAGGGGTGCGCCCCACAGGAGGAATGAACACTGAAGCTTTCTTT. Amino acids: CASSQGVRPTGGMNTEAFF.

The chain employs TRBV27 and TRBJ2-7, with a possible D match to TRBD1 (5 bases). The CDR3 has 15 residues. V was clipped by 4 bases and J by 5 bases, with 18 bases between them. CDR1 is MNHEY, CDR2 SMNVEV, per germline (reference sequence). The CDR3 sequence is CASSYIDSYYNEQYF. The CDR3 nucleotides read TGTGCCAGCAGTTACATAGACAGCTATTACAACGAGCAGTACTTC.

This clonotype was detected only a few times. The rearrangement joins TRBV4-3 to TRBJ2-1; D remains unclear. The V and J ends lost 0 bases and 5 bases respectively, with 14 bases between them. Looked up from germline, CDR1 is LGHNA and CDR2 is YSLEER. The CDR3 extends over 16 amino acids. The CDR3 here is CASSQDTLDGDNEQFF. The CDR3 coding sequence is TGCGCCAGCAGCCAAGACACCCTCGACGGCGACAATGAGCAGTTCTTC.

This clonotype appeared many times. The rearrangement links TRBV20-1 to TRBJ2-5; tentative D call: TRBD2 (6 bases). This CDR3 comprises 14 residues. The ends were cut back, 0 bases at V and 1 base at J, with 9 bases in the middle. Germline values: CDR1 DFQATT, CDR2 SNEGSKA (reference sequence). The CDR3 nucleotides are TGCAGTGCTAGAGACGCGCGGGGCCAAGAGACCCAGTACTTC. Protein sequence: CSARDARGQETQYF.

This clonotype has only a few counts. The chain carries TRBV10-1 and TRBJ2-1; D is uncertain. This CDR3 contains 13 residues. V lost 2 bases and J 11 bases, leaving 13 bases between the germline ends. Germline V lookup: CDR1 WNHNN, CDR2 SYGVQD (reference sequence). The DNA of the CDR3 is TGCGCCAGCAGTGAGGAACCTCTTAGGAAGCAGTTCTTC. Translated: CASSEEPLRKQFF.

This chain joins TRBV20-1 and TRBJ2-3; TRBD2 might be the D (5 bases). The germline gives CDR1 DFQATT, CDR2 SNEGSKA (reference sequence). This CDR3 spans 12 amino acids. The chain's CDR3 is CRGSPSTDTQYF. CDR3 nucleotides: TGCCGAGGGAGCCCTAGCACAGATACGCAGTATTTT.

This clonotype was found a few times. This chain uses TRBV7-9 with TRBJ2-2; perhaps TRBD2 as D (6 bases). In germline, CDR1 is SEHNR, CDR2 FQNEAQ (reference sequence). V was shortened by 1 base and J by 3 bases, with 15 bases between the two germline ends. CDR3 size: 17 residues. This chain's CDR3 is CASSLERAGSDTGELFF. For the CDR3, the DNA is TGTGCCAGCAGCTTAGAGCGGGCGGGGTCGGACACCGGGGAGCTGTTTTTT.

This clonotype was counted many times. This chain joins TRBV5-1 and TRBJ2-3, with 9 bases that match TRBD2. V lost 3 bases and J lost 0; bases outside the gene matches: 5. CDR1 and CDR2 (germline): SGHRS, YFSETQ. This CDR3 has 16 residues. CDR3 in amino acids: CASSSTSGTSTDTQYF. In nucleotides, the CDR3 is TGCGCCAGCAGCTCGACTAGCGGAACGAGCACAGATACGCAGTATTTT. Filled out from reference TRBV5-1 and TRBJ2-3, the complete variable domain reads KAGVTQTPRYLIKTRGQQVTLSCSPISGHRSVSWYQQTPGQGLQFLFEYFSETQRNKGNFPGRFSGRQFSNSRSEMNVSTLELGDSALYLCASSSTSGTSTDTQYFGPGTRLTVL.

As DNA, the CDR3 is TGTGCCAGCAGCCAAGAACGACGGGGGAGTGTACAAGAGACCCAGTACTTC. Amino acid sequence: CASSQERRGSVQETQYF. The V gene is TRBV14, the J gene TRBJ2-5; D possibly corresponds to TRBD2 (6 bases). The germline gives CDR1 SGHDN, CDR2 FVKESK. The ends were cut back, 0 bases at V and 2 bases at J, with 16 bases in the middle. There are 17 residues in the CDR3.

The chain uses TRBV20-1 and TRBJ1-4; D call uncertain. CDR1 and CDR2 from the germline V gene are DFQATT and SNEGSKA (reference sequence). V lost 0 bases, J lost 0 bases, and 8 bases lay in between. The CDR3 is made up of 15 amino acids. CDR3 DNA: TGCAGTGCTAGAGATGCAAGGGCAACTAATGAAAAACTGTTTTTT. Encoded protein: CSARDARATNEKLFF.

The CDR3 is CASSSGQGQMNTEAFF. DNA of the CDR3: TGTGCCAGCAGCTCCGGACAGGGGCAAATGAACACTGAAGCTTTCTTT. The chain links TRBV7-9 to TRBJ1-1, with TRBD1 matching over 9 bases. Germline V gene lookup returns CDR1 SEHNR and CDR2 FQNEAQ (reference sequence). The CDR3 has 16 amino acids. After removal of 4 bases from V and 0 bases from J, the junction contained 6 bases not matched to a gene.